This T cell receptor beta chain is from a study of T cell repertoires in cytomegalovirus infection. TCRdb re-called the reads through MiXCR, storing one row per CDR3 protein. The sample consists of fewer than 1,000,000 distinct CDR3 sequences, roughly 30% of them appearing once. Per the germline V gene, CDR1 is LNHDA and CDR2 is SQIVND (reference sequence). This CDR3 has 15 amino acids. V lost 3 bases, J lost 7 bases, and 9 bases stayed unmatched. For this clonotype: Its antigen remains unknown.

This sequence joins TRBV19 and TRBJ2-1; TRBD1 matches at 7 bases. The sequence derives from a human donor in good health (CMV status not recorded). Some clones in this sample may be carry-over from other donors' samples. The specimen comprised cultured CD8+ T cells from PBMCs, sampled from culture after CMV antigen stimulation. The CDR3 bases are TGTGCCAGTAGTATTTCAGCAGGGGGTTTGAATGAGCAGTTCTTC. Translating it yields CASSISAGGLNEQFF. The whole variable domain, remainder taken from reference TRBV19 and TRBJ2-1, is DGGITQSPKYLFRKEGQNVTLSCEQNLNHDAMYWYRQDPGQGLRLIYYSQIVNDFQKGDIAEGYSVSREKKESFPLTVTSAQKNPTAFYLCASSISAGGLNEQFFGPGTRLTVL.